This entry concerns a single T cell receptor (beta chain). The sample comes from a study of blood T cell repertoires in COVID-19. The overall study: The study drew acute and convalescent COVID-19 samples from the United States, Italy and Spain. PBMCs, B-cell-depleted T cells, or T cells were the source of the cDNA or gDNA that made up the material.

In the original processing: Reference gene primer amplification gave nucleated cell count estimates. The assay was immunoSEQ multiplex PCR, and TCRdb's table has in-frame clones only and misses some. That table gives V, J and clone size, and the DNA gave D and trimming. The profile shows approximately 100,000 clones, around 85% of them singletons. The CDR3 spans 15 residues. CDR1 and CDR2 from the germline V gene are MNHEY and SMNVEV (reference sequence). Trimming at V came to 5 bases and at J to 1 base, leaving 6 bases not matched to a gene. J is TRBJ2-5 and V is TRBV27; 8 bases map to TRBD2. Sequencing was done on a sample of peripheral blood. The TCR comes from a woman aged 70 to 79 with acute or convalescent COVID-19. The CDR3 is CASSDLAGSQETQYF. The CDR3 coding sequence is TGTGCCAGCAGTGACTTAGCGGGGAGCCAAGAGACCCAGTACTTC.